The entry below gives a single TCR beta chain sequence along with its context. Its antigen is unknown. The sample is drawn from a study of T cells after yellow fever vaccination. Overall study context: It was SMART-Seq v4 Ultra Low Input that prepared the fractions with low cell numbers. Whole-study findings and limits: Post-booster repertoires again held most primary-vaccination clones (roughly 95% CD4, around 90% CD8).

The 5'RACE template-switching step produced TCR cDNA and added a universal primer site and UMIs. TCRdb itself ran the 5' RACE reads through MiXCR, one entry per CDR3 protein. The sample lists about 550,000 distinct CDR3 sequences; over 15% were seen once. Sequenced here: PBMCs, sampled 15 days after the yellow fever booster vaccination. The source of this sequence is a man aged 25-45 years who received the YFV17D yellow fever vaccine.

CDR3 protein: CASSRTGTQYF. The CDR3 coding sequence is TGTGCCAGCAGCCGAACCGGGACGCAGTACTTC. The chain couples TRBV5-5 to TRBJ2-7; tentatively, D is TRBD1 or TRBD2 (5 bases each). Germline V lookup: CDR1 SGHKS, CDR2 YYEKEE (reference sequence). The CDR3 totals 11 residues. Trimming pared 4 bases from V and 9 bases from J, leaving 11 bases between.